This is a list of T cell receptor beta chains from one sample in a study of CD8 T cells in ankylosing spondylitis. TCRdb fed the 5' RACE reads into MiXCR, producing one record per CDR3 protein. The sample holds under 850,000 distinct CDR3 sequences; 15% to 20% are singletons and the top ten take under 20%. The sequenced material came from blood, either unsorted or a sorted T cell fraction (not recorded which). Every receptor here comes from a male donor with ankylosing spondylitis. Each CDR3 is given with its conserved first and last residue. The size entry is marked missing in some rows and otherwise reads once, few, many or a size class.

TRBJ1-5	TRBV24-1	many	CATSDVGWPQHF
TRBJ2-1	TRBV20-1	NA	CSAGIGASGSVNEQFF
TRBJ1-6	TRBV7-9	many	CASSSGAGFYNSPLHF
TRBJ1-1	TRBV4-2	NA	CASSQEGHGFGTEAFF
TRBJ2-2	TRBV24-1	NA	CATSEERALPGELFF
TRBJ2-4	TRBV28	once	CARSSIQGTAKNIQYF
TRBJ1-2	TRBV7-2	NA	CASSLKGSDLYGYTF
TRBJ1-2	TRBV12-3/TRBV12-4	NA	CASSRHRQDGYTF
TRBJ2-7	TRBV20-1	NA	CSANPSGPHYEQYF
TRBJ2-7	TRBV10-3	NA	CAITPGTSDVQQYF
TRBJ1-3	TRBV5-1	NA	CASSLGTTGISGNTIYF
TRBJ1-6	TRBV28	many	CASITGQGVSPLHF
TRBJ2-7	TRBV29-1	NA	CSVLVDSDYEQYF
TRBJ2-2	TRBV11-1	NA	CASSLAWGLAGESDTGELFF
TRBJ2-7	TRBV24-1	NA	CATSDKAPGQGAREQYF
TRBJ2-1	TRBV2	NA	CASRAGGRNEQFF
TRBJ1-1	TRBV5-1	NA	CASSLSVPNTEAFF